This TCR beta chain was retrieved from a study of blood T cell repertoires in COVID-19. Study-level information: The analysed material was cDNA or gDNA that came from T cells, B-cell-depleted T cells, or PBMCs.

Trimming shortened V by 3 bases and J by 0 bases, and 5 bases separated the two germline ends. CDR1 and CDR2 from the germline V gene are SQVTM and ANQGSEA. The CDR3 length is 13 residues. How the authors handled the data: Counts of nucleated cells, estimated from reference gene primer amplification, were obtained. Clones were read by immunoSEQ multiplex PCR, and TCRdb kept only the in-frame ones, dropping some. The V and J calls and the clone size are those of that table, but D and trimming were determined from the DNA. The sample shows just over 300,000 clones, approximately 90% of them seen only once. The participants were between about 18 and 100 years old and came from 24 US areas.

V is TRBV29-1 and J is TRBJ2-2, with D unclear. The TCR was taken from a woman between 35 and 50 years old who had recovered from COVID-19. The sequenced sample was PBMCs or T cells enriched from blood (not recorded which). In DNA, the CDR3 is TGCAGCGTTGATTCAGCGAACACCGGGGAGCTGTTTTTT. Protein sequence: CSVDSANTGELFF.